This T cell receptor beta chain was profiled in a study of T cell repertoires in cytomegalovirus infection (dated by TCRdb to between 2017 and 2020). Describing the broader study: Alongside well-studied HLA-B-restricted epitopes, the peptide stimulations were aimed at recently identified HLA-C-restricted CMV epitopes, whose presentation resists viral immunomodulation. Donor HLA type was relevant to the analysis, because carriage of CMV infection together with the matching HLA type was indicated by public TCR beta signatures.

Sequenced using an Illumina HiSeq 1500. TCRdb itself trimmed the public reads at Q25 with fastp, ran MiXCR and retained productive beta chains. For every CDR3 protein sequence, its rows merge into one entry that carries the most common genes and DNA. The table for this sample lists some 590,000 distinct CDR3 sequences; roughly 43% of them were counted only once. The leading ten clones occupy around 50% of the sample. The meaning of the sample's treatment or condition label: in vitro stimulation with specific CMV peptide epitopes to enrich CMV-specific T cells. As for this clonotype: Its recognized antigen is unknown. The input lacks base qualities; no much larger clone sits a single base away.

Overall study results and their limits: In both this cohort and an independent cohort of approximately 350 donors, the cumulative frequency of public TCR beta family members distinguished carriers of CMV infection plus the relevant HLA type. In the ex vivo response, HLA-C-restricted CMV-specific TCR beta clonotypes were dominant, and in two of eight donors the single most frequent clonotype came from this HLA-C-restricted group.

The source is a human donor in good health (CMV status not recorded). Some clones in this sample may be carry-over from other donors' samples. Material: cultured PBMCs, obtained from culture after CMV antigen stimulation.

The DNA sequence follows: TGCAGTGCGAGACCCCCGGGACTGTATAATTCACCCCTCCACTTT. Protein translation: CSARPPGLYNSPLHF. The chain links TRBV20-1 with TRBJ1-6; possibly the D gene is TRBD1, per 5 matching bases. V lost 6 bases and J lost 4 bases; the stretch between them is 16 bases long. The germline V gene (reference sequence) sets CDR1 to DFQATT and CDR2 to SNEGSKA. The CDR3, from cysteine to phenylalanine, totals 15 residues. Kept here is only the CDR3 DNA, which spans 45 bases and is read in frame from base 1.